What follows are 32 T cell receptor beta chains derived from one specimen sequenced in a study of T cell changes during pregnancy in multiple sclerosis. Method: immunoSEQ multiplex PCR; TCRdb's copy keeps in-frame clones and lacks some. This sample has some 79,000 clones, with 75% to 95% found just once. The input for sequencing was CD4+ T cells from peripheral blood mononuclear cells, taken in the second trimester of pregnancy. The receptors come from a female donor with multiple sclerosis, enrolled in a pregnancy study.

The chain carries TRBV12-2 and TRBJ1-2. TRBV12-2 is flagged as a pseudogene. CDR3 size: 11 residues. The CDR3 spells CASRLDCGYTF. The CDR3 DNA reads as TGTGCAAGTCGCTTAGACTGTGGCTACACCTTC.

The chain links TRBV5-4 to TRBJ1-2; maybe TRBD1 (6 bases). Germline V CDR1 and CDR2: SGHNT, YYREEE (reference sequence). Trimming took off 0 bases at V and 4 bases at J, with 13 bases between the two ends. This CDR3 comprises 15 residues. CDR3 loop: CASSLVGQLIYGYTF. The DNA of the CDR3 is TGTGCCAGCAGCTTGGTTGGACAGCTAATCTATGGCTACACCTTC.

This chain joins TRBV5-1 and TRBJ1-6; D might be TRBD1 (5 bases). Germline-derived CDR1 and CDR2 are SGHRS and YFSETQ. The CDR3 is made up of 15 amino acids. V was shortened by 0 bases and J by 6 bases, with 10 bases between the two germline ends. This CDR3 reads CASSLDQGLNSPLHF. The CDR3 DNA reads as TGCGCCAGCAGCTTGGATCAGGGACTTAATTCACCCCTCCACTTT.

This chain uses TRBV5-1 with TRBJ2-5; 8 nucleotides agree with TRBD2. The CDR3 has 17 amino acids. J lost 1 base, V lost 4 bases, and 12 bases had no gene match. In germline, CDR1 is SGHRS, CDR2 YFSETQ. The CDR3 spells CASSPGRTSGVQETQYF. CDR3 nucleotide sequence: TGCGCCAGCAGCCCCGGAAGAACTAGCGGCGTCCAAGAGACCCAGTACTTC.

The chain has TRBV10-3 and TRBJ2-2; D possibly corresponds to TRBD2 (6 bases). V lost 6 bases, J lost 4 bases, and 9 bases lay in between. The germline gives CDR1 ENHRY, CDR2 SYGVKD. The CDR3 covers 13 residues. CDR3 sequence (DNA): TGTGCCATCAGCCAGGGACTCACCGGGGAGCTGTTTTTT. Translated: CAISQGLTGELFF.

This clone was counted a single time. The genes are TRBV6-1 and TRBJ1-1, with D perhaps matching TRBD1 (5 bases). Trimming left V 5 bases short and J 6 bases short, with 19 bases between. Per germline, CDR1 MNHNS and CDR2 SASEGT. CDR3 length: 15 amino acids. This CDR3 reads CASSPDAGFRPEAFF. The CDR3 nucleotides are TGTGCCAGCAGTCCCGACGCAGGGTTCCGGCCTGAAGCTTTCTTT.

The rearrangement joins TRBV11-2 to TRBJ2-5; 12 bases match TRBD2. The germline V gene has CDR1 SGHAT and CDR2 FQNNGV. V shed 1 base and J 1 base; nucleotides not matched to a gene: 1. The CDR3 sequence is 16 residues long. The CDR3 bases are TGTGCCAGCAGCTTAGCACTAGCGGGAGGCCAAGAGACCCAGTACTTC. The encoded protein is CASSLALAGGQETQYF.

A note on this clone: Other nucleotide sequences from this sample produce the same CDR3. This chain connects TRBV18 to TRBJ2-1, with 7 bases matching TRBD2. Germline CDR1 reads KGHSH; CDR2 reads LQKENI. J gave up 4 bases and V 6 bases, and 3 bases lay outside the gene matches. The CDR3 consists of 13 residues. Here the CDR3 reads CASSPGLYNEQFF. CDR3 sequence (DNA): TGTGCCAGCTCGCCGGGACTATACAATGAGCAGTTCTTC.

The chain has TRBV7-2 and TRBJ2-1, with D perhaps matching TRBD2 (6 bases). CDR3 length equals 15 residues. Germline V gives CDR1 SGHTA, CDR2 FQGNSA. V shed 6 bases and J shed 0 bases, with 12 bases lying between them. CDR3 nucleotides: TGTGCCAGCAGGGCCTTTAGCGGCTCCTACAATGAGCAGTTCTTC. Amino acids: CASRAFSGSYNEQFF.

The genes are TRBV30 and TRBJ2-1; 7 nucleotides align to TRBD2. The CDR3 spans 15 residues. The V segment lost 4 bases and the J segment 6 bases; nucleotides outside the gene matches: 12. The germline CDR1 and CDR2 sequences are GTSNPN and SVGIG (reference sequence). The CDR3: CAWKKGGAHGNEQFF. The CDR3 DNA is TGTGCCTGGAAAAAGGGAGGGGCTCATGGCAATGAGCAGTTCTTC. The full variable domain, in which reference TRBV30 and TRBJ2-1 provide the parts outside the CDR3, is SQTIHQWPATLVQPVGSPLSLECTVEGTSNPNLYWYRQAAGRGLQLLFYSVGIGQISSEVPQNLSASRPQDRQFILSSKKLLLSDSGFYLCAWKKGGAHGNEQFFGPGTRLTVL.

V is TRBV4-1 and J is TRBJ2-1; a possible D gene is TRBD2 (6 bases). The CDR3 has 16 amino acids. Germline V CDR1 and CDR2: MGHRA, YSYEKL. V lost 0 bases and J lost 3, with 12 bases in between. The CDR3 loop is CASSQDLTGDYNEQFF. Written as DNA, the CDR3 is TGCGCCAGCAGCCAAGATTTAACGGGAGACTACAATGAGCAGTTCTTC.

V gene TRBV19 combines with J gene TRBJ1-5; maybe TRBD1 (5 bases). The CDR3 consists of 15 residues. Looked up from germline, CDR1 is LNHDA and CDR2 is SQIVND (reference sequence). V was shortened by 5 bases and J by 0 bases, with 11 bases between the two germline ends. The CDR3: CASSVVTDSNQPQHF. In DNA form, the CDR3 reads TGTGCCAGTAGTGTTGTGACAGATAGCAATCAGCCCCAGCATTTT.

The gene calls are TRBV5-4 and TRBJ1-1, with 7 positions matching TRBD1. This CDR3 has 18 residues. V dropped 3 bases and J dropped 1; count of bases not matched to a gene: 15. Germline lookup yields CDR1 SGHNT and CDR2 YYREEE (reference sequence). CDR3 region: CASSSRGSTGTANTEAFF. CDR3 coding DNA: TGTGCCAGCAGCTCTAGGGGGAGTACCGGGACAGCGAACACTGAAGCTTTCTTT.

This clone was seen a handful of times. The chain employs TRBV27 and TRBJ1-1; the match to TRBD1 covers 8 bases. V gave up 7 bases and J gave up 5 bases; unmatched junction bases: 9. Per germline, CDR1 MNHEY and CDR2 SMNVEV (reference sequence). The CDR3 length is 14 residues. The CDR3 bases are TGTGCCAGCAAACCCGTGACAGGGGTTACTGAAGCTTTCTTT. The encoded protein is CASKPVTGVTEAFF.

The chain combines TRBV5-1 with TRBJ2-2; 9 nucleotides agree with TRBD1. The germline gives CDR1 SGHRS, CDR2 YFSETQ. V trimming: 0 bases; J trimming: 4 bases; junction bases outside the gene matches: 1. CDR3 length equals 15 residues. The CDR3 nucleotides are TGCGCCAGCAGCTTGGCGACAGGGGGCACCGGGGAGCTGTTTTTT. This sequence encodes CASSLATGGTGELFF. The full variable domain, in which reference TRBV5-1 and TRBJ2-2 provide the parts outside the CDR3, is KAGVTQTPRYLIKTRGQQVTLSCSPISGHRSVSWYQQTPGQGLQFLFEYFSETQRNKGNFPGRFSGRQFSNSRSEMNVSTLELGDSALYLCASSLATGGTGELFFGEGSRLTVL.

V gene TRBV11-2 combines with J gene TRBJ2-5; D is ambiguous. V was cut by 5 bases and J by 1 base, with 14 bases left in between. Germline V gene data show CDR1 as SGHAT and CDR2 as FQNNGV. This CDR3 contains 15 residues. CDR3 amino acids: CASSPGTVGQETQYF. CDR3 bases: TGTGCCAGCAGCCCTGGTACAGTTGGCCAAGAGACCCAGTACTTC.

The V and J genes are TRBV7-2 and TRBJ2-7; 9 nucleotides match TRBD2. J gave up 6 bases and V 1 base, and 4 bases lay outside the gene matches. The germline gives CDR1 SGHTA, CDR2 FQGNSA. The CDR3 is made up of 14 amino acids. CDR3 in DNA: TGTGCCAGCAGCTTAGGGCGGGGGGGCCTCGAGCAGTACTTC. This codes for CASSLGRGGLEQYF.

This chain joins TRBV29-1 and TRBJ1-5, with D possibly being TRBD1 (6 bases). Germline CDR1 reads SQVTM; CDR2 reads ANQGSEA. The CDR3 loop spans 13 amino acids. V gave up 4 bases and J gave up 14 bases, with 21 bases separating them. The CDR3 sequence: CSVAAGVDSIKHF. The CDR3 region has the DNA TGCAGCGTTGCGGCAGGGGTAGACAGTATCAAGCATTTT.

The chain has TRBV14 and TRBJ1-1; D possibly corresponds to TRBD1 (5 bases). The CDR3 totals 14 residues. Trimming left V 2 bases short and J 6 bases short, with 13 bases between. Per germline, CDR1 SGHDN and CDR2 FVKESK. CDR3 residues: CASSQMTVGAEAFF. The CDR3, as DNA: TGTGCCAGCAGCCAAATGACAGTTGGCGCTGAAGCTTTCTTT.

The chain has TRBV6-5 and TRBJ1-2; 9 nucleotides match TRBD1. J lost 4 bases, V lost 6 bases, and 3 bases had no gene match. The CDR3 is 13 residues long. Germline V lookup: CDR1 MNHEY, CDR2 SVGAGI. This chain's CDR3 is CASRRQGGYGYTF. CDR3 DNA sequence: TGTGCCAGCAGAAGACAGGGGGGCTATGGCTACACCTTC.

The CDR3 reads CASSRNQGRDEKLFF. Written as DNA, the CDR3 is TGTGCCAGCTCAAGAAACCAAGGGAGGGATGAAAAACTGTTTTTT. This rearrangement joins TRBV2 to TRBJ1-4; D gene unclear. This CDR3 has 15 residues. From germline, CDR1 is SNHLY and CDR2 FYNNEI. The germline V and J ends were trimmed by 8 bases and 6 bases, with 19 bases remaining between them.

The chain carries TRBV29-1 and TRBJ2-1, with TRBD2 identical over 8 bases. The CDR3 length is 18 residues. Germline CDR1 SQVTM, CDR2 ANQGSEA. V was clipped by 3 bases and J by 6 bases; unmatched bases: 19. DNA of the CDR3: TGCAGCGTTGATTGGCGGGTTCAGAACGGGAGGGGGGGCAATGAGCAGTTCTTC. Translation gives CSVDWRVQNGRGGNEQFF.

This clone is a singleton in its sample. This sequence joins TRBV9 and TRBJ2-3; D might be TRBD2 (7 bases). The CDR3 spans 15 residues. The V end was cut by 0 bases, the J end by 2 bases, with 10 bases between. Per germline, CDR1 SGDLS and CDR2 YYNGEE. The CDR3 protein is CASSVVGGVTDTQYF. The CDR3 DNA is TGTGCCAGCAGCGTAGTAGGGGGGGTCACAGATACGCAGTATTTT.

This sequence joins TRBV4-1 and TRBJ1-1; no clear D. The CDR3 totals 15 residues. Germline V gives CDR1 MGHRA, CDR2 YSYEKL. Trimming pared 2 bases from V and 0 bases from J, leaving 10 bases between. This CDR3 reads CASSQLGGMNTEAFF. CDR3 DNA sequence: TGCGCCAGCAGCCAATTAGGAGGCATGAACACTGAAGCTTTCTTT.

The table lists this clone with a count of one. Here the CDR3 reads CASRDRGQARPQHF. CDR3 coding DNA: TGTGCCAGCAGAGACAGGGGGCAAGCACGGCCCCAGCATTTT. The chain couples TRBV27 to TRBJ1-5, with 10 bases lining up with TRBD1. The CDR3 is made up of 14 amino acids. With V trimmed by 6 bases and J by 9 bases, 8 bases remained unmatched. Germline V lookup: CDR1 MNHEY, CDR2 SMNVEV (reference sequence).

The rearrangement links TRBV5-1 to TRBJ2-5; D uncertain. Trimming removed 2 bases from V and 5 bases from J, with 7 bases in between. The CDR3 length is 12 residues. Germline V gene lookup returns CDR1 SGHRS and CDR2 YFSETQ. The CDR3 region has the DNA TGCGCCAGCAGCTTTTTCGAGGAGACCCAGTACTTC. Translated: CASSFFEETQYF. Full variable domain (outside the CDR3, taken from reference TRBV5-1 and TRBJ2-5): KAGVTQTPRYLIKTRGQQVTLSCSPISGHRSVSWYQQTPGQGLQFLFEYFSETQRNKGNFPGRFSGRQFSNSRSEMNVSTLELGDSALYLCASSFFEETQYFGPGTRLLVL.

J is TRBJ2-7 and V is TRBV5-4, with 9 bases fitting TRBD1. V lost 4 bases, J lost 2 bases, and 4 bases stayed unmatched. The CDR3 has 14 amino acids. The V gene's germline CDR1 is SGHNT and CDR2 YYREEE (reference sequence). CDR3 sequence reads: CASSKTGGTYEQYF. The CDR3, as DNA: TGTGCCAGCAGCAAGACAGGGGGAACCTACGAGCAGTACTTC.

The chain combines TRBV19 with TRBJ1-1; the D gene is possibly TRBD1 (6 bases). The germline V gene encodes CDR1 LNHDA and CDR2 SQIVND (reference sequence). Trimming pared 3 bases from V and 1 base from J, leaving 12 bases between. The CDR3 is made up of 15 amino acids. The CDR3 here is CASSIGGAGNTEAFF. The CDR3 DNA follows: TGTGCCAGTAGTATTGGGGGGGCAGGGAACACTGAAGCTTTCTTT. The full variable domain, in which reference TRBV19 and TRBJ1-1 provide the parts outside the CDR3, is DGGITQSPKYLFRKEGQNVTLSCEQNLNHDAMYWYRQDPGQGLRLIYYSQIVNDFQKGDIAEGYSVSREKKESFPLTVTSAQKNPTAFYLCASSIGGAGNTEAFFGQGTRLTVV.

This chain connects TRBV6-5 to TRBJ1-1, with D uncertain. V was cut by 6 bases and J by 8 bases, with 10 bases left in between. The V gene's germline CDR1 is MNHEY and CDR2 SVGAGI. CDR3 length equals 11 residues. As DNA, the CDR3 is TGTGCCAGCAGCGGCAGAGGGGAAGCTTTCTTT. It codes for CASSGRGEAFF.

V is TRBV4-2 and J is TRBJ2-3, with D possibly matching TRBD2 (7 bases). The CDR3 is 18 amino acids. Germline CDR1 LGHNA, CDR2 YNFKEQ. V was clipped by 0 bases and J by 5 bases, with 21 bases between them. CDR3 sequence reads: CASSQEPGGGAGKDTQYF. CDR3 sequence (DNA): TGTGCCAGCAGCCAAGAGCCAGGAGGGGGGGCCGGTAAAGATACGCAGTATTTT.

The chain couples TRBV29-1 to TRBJ2-7; 10 bases fit TRBD2. The CDR3 has 13 amino acids. J was trimmed by 6 bases and V by 5 bases; bases with no gene match: 7. Germline V gene sequence: CDR1 SQVTM, CDR2 ANQGSEA. The CDR3 here is CSVRSSGSAEQYF. The CDR3 DNA reads TGCAGCGTTCGATCTAGCGGGAGTGCCGAGCAGTACTTC.

This chain joins TRBV7-9 and TRBJ1-5; weak D call: TRBD1 (5 bases). CDR1 is SEHNR, CDR2 FQNEAQ, per germline (reference sequence). The CDR3 extends over 15 amino acids. The V end was cut by 1 base, the J end by 4 bases, with 11 bases between. The CDR3 spells CASSLDLTGNQPQHF. The CDR3 DNA sequence: TGTGCCAGCAGCTTAGATCTTACAGGTAATCAGCCCCAGCATTTT.